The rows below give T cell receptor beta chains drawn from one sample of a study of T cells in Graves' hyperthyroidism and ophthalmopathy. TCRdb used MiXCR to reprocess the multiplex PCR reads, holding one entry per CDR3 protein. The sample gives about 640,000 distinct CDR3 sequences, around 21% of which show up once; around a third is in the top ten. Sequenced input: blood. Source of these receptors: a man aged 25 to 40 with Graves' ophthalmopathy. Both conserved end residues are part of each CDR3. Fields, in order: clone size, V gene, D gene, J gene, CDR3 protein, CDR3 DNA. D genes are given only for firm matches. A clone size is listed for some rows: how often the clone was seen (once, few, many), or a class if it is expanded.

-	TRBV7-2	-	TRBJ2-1	CASSLGTGGAHNEQFF	TGTGCCAGCAGCTTGGGAACGGGGGGCGCACACAATGAGCAGTTCTTC
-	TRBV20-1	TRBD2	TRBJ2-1	CSARVKGTSGRVEQFF	TGCAGTGCTAGAGTTAAGGGGACTAGCGGGAGAGTTGAGCAGTTCTTC
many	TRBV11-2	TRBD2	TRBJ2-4	CASSLDQAGGPSVAKNIQYF	TGTGCCAGCAGCTTAGATCAGGCGGGAGGGCCATCGGTGGCCAAAAACATTCAGTACTTC
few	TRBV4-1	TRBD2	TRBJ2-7	CASSQVTSGAYEQYF	TGCGCCAGCAGCCAAGTAACTAGCGGGGCCTACGAGCAGTACTTC
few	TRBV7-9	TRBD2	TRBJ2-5	CASSTGLAAQETQYF	TGTGCCAGCAGCACCGGACTAGCGGCTCAAGAGACCCAGTACTTC
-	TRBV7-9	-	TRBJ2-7	CASSPPAGHYEQYF	TGTGCCAGCAGCCCCCCGGCGGGCCACTACGAGCAGTACTTC
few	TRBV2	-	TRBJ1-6	CASSRDGSNSPLHF	TGTGCCAGCTCCCGGGACGGCTCAAATTCACCCCTCCACTTT
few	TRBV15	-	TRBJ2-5	CATGSMKSQETQYF	TGTGCCACCGGATCGATGAAGTCCCAAGAGACCCAGTACTTC
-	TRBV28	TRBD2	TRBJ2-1	CASTSTGTSGAFGQFF	TGTGCCAGCACCTCCACCGGGACTAGCGGGGCCTTTGGGCAGTTCTTC
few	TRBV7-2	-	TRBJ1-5	CASSLQGLPNQPQHF	TGTGCCAGCAGCTTGCAGGGGCTTCCCAATCAGCCCCAGCATTTT
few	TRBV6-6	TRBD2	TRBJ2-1	CASSYRAGGPHEQFF	TGTGCCAGCAGTTACCGCGCGGGAGGCCCCCATGAGCAGTTCTTC
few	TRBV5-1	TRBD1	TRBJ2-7	CASSVSTGGYEQYF	TGCGCCAGCAGCGTTTCGACAGGGGGCTACGAGCAGTACTTC
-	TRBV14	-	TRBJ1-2	CASSRQENGYTF	TGTGCCAGCAGTCGACAAGAGAATGGCTACACCTTC
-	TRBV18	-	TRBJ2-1	CASSPLEGAYNEQFF	TGTGCCAGCTCACCTCTTGAAGGGGCCTACAATGAGCAGTTCTTC
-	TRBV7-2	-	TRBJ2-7	CPSSLERSGSNGQYF	TGTCCCAGCAGCTTAGAAAGGTCCGGGAGTAATGGGCAGTACTTC
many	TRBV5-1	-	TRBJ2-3	CASSLDGSDTQYF	TGCGCCAGCAGCTTGGACGGATCAGATACGCAGTATTTT
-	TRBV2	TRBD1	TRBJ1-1	CASILGQGALTEAFF	TGTGCCAGCATTCTCGGACAGGGGGCTCTCACTGAAGCTTTCTTT
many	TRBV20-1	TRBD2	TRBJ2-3	CTVLAGVSTDTQYF	TGCACTGTACTAGCGGGAGTGAGCACAGATACGCAGTATTTT
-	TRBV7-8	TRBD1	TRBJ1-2	CASTRTGGYGYTF	TGTGCCAGCACCCGGACAGGGGGCTATGGCTACACCTTC
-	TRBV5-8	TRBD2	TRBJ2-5	CASSLDIQTSWQTQYF	TGTGCCAGCAGCTTGGATATACAGACTAGCTGGCAGACCCAGTACTTC
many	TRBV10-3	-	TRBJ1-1	CAISESAGLNTEAFF	TGTGCCATCAGTGAGTCGGCGGGGTTGAACACTGAAGCTTTCTTT
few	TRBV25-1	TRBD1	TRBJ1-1	CASSDHRGFTNTEAFF	TGTGCCAGCAGTGACCACAGGGGATTCACGAACACTGAAGCTTTCTTT
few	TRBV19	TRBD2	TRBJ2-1	CASSIAPNLAGGNNEQFF	TGTGCCAGTAGTATAGCCCCGAATCTAGCGGGAGGTAACAATGAGCAGTTCTTC
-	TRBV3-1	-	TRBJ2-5	CASSQVYETQYF	TGTGCCAGCAGCCAAGTGTACGAGACCCAGTACTTC
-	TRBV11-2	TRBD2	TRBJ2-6	CASSFPLSGINSGANVLTF	TGTGCCAGCAGCTTCCCTCTTAGCGGGATAAACTCTGGGGCCAACGTCCTGACTTTC
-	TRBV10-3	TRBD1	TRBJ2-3	CAISERTGSNLGTQYF	TGTGCCATCAGTGAGCGGACAGGTTCTAACCTTGGTACGCAGTATTTT
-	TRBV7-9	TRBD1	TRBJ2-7	CASTPPGQGSYEQYF	TGTGCCAGCACCCCTCCGGGACAGGGCTCCTACGAGCAGTACTTC
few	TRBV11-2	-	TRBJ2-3	CASSSMVDTQYF	TGTGCCAGCAGTTCGATGGTAGATACGCAGTATTTT
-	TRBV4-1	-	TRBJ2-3	CASSQFGGPTSTDTQYF	TGCGCCAGCAGCCAATTCGGTGGCCCCACTAGCACAGATACGCAGTATTTT
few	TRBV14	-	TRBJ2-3	CASSQGGPEGDTQYF	TGTGCCAGCAGCCAAGGGGGGCCCGAAGGTGATACGCAGTATTTT
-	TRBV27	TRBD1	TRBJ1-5	CASSEQGAGNQPQHF	TGTGCCAGCAGTGAACAGGGGGCTGGCAATCAGCCCCAGCATTTT
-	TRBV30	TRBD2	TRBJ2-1	CAWSWDYSYNEQFF	TGTGCCTGGAGTTGGGACTACTCCTACAATGAGCAGTTCTTC
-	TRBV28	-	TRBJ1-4	CASSFTLRSHNEKLFF	TGTGCCAGCAGTTTTACATTGCGATCTCATAATGAAAAACTGTTTTTT
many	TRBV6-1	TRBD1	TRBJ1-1	CASSGAGGVTEAFF	TGTGCCAGCAGCGGGGCAGGGGGCGTTACTGAAGCTTTCTTT
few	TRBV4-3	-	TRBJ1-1	CASSRAASEAFF	TGCGCCAGCAGCCGAGCAGCTTCCGAAGCTTTCTTT
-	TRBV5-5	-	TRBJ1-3	CASSLVTGSGNTIYF	TGTGCCAGCAGCTTGGTTACAGGGTCTGGAAACACCATATATTTT
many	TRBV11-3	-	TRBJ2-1	CASSRDGNEQFF	TGTGCCAGCAGCCGGGACGGAAATGAGCAGTTCTTC
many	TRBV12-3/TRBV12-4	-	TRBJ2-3	CASSPQGYSTDTQYF	TGTGCCAGCAGTCCCCAAGGGTATAGCACAGATACGCAGTATTTT
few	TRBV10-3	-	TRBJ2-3	CAISESTIYSDGTDTQYF	TGTGCCATCAGTGAGTCGACGATATACAGCGACGGCACAGATACGCAGTATTTT
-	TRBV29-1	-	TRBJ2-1	CSVGKAGEQFF	TGCAGCGTGGGGAAGGCGGGTGAGCAGTTCTTC
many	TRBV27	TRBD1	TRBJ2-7	CASSLAGTGGREQYF	TGTGCCAGCAGTCTTGCCGGGACAGGGGGGCGCGAGCAGTACTTC
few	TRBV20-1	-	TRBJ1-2	CSASSGAGHGYTF	TGCAGTGCTAGTTCGGGAGCTGGGCATGGCTACACCTTC
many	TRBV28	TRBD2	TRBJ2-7	CASSSLGTTPYEQYF	TGTGCCAGCAGTTCCCTTGGGACTACTCCGTACGAGCAGTACTTC